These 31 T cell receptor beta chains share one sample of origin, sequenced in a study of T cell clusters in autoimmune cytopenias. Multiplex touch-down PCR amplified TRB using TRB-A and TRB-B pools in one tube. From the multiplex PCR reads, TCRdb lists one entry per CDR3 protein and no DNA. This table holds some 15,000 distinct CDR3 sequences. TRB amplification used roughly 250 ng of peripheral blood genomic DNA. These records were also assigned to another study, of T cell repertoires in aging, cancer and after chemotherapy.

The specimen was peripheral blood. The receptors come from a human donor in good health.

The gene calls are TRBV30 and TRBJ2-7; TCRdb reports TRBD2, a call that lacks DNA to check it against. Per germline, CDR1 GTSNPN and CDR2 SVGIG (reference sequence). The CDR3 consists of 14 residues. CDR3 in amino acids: CAWSRGTSGYEQYF. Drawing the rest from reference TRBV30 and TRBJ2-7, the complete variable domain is SQTIHQWPATLVQPVGSPLSLECTVEGTSNPNLYWYRQAAGRGLQLLFYSVGIGQISSEVPQNLSASRPQDRQFILSSKKLLLSDSGFYLCAWSRGTSGYEQYFGPGTRLTVT.

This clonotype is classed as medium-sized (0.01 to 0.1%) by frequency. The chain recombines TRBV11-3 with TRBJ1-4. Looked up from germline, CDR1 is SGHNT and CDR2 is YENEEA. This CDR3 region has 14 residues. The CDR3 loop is CASSPRRVGEKLFF.

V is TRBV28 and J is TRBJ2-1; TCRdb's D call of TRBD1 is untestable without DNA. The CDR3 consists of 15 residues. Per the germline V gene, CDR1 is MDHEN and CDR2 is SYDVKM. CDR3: CASSLSGTGYNEQFF.

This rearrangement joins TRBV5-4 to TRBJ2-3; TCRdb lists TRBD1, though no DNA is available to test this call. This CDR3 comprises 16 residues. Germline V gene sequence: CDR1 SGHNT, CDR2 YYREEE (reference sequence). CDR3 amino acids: CASSLDPGQSTDTQYF. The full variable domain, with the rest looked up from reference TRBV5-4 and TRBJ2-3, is ETGVTQSPTHLIKTRGQQVTLRCSSQSGHNTVSWYQQALGQGPQFIFQYYREEENGRGNFPPRFSGLQFPNYSSELNVNALELDDSALYLCASSLDPGQSTDTQYFGPGTRLTVL.

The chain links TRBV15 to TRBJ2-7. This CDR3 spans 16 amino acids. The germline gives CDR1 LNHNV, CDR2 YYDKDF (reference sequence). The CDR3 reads CATSRERPFSPSEQYF.

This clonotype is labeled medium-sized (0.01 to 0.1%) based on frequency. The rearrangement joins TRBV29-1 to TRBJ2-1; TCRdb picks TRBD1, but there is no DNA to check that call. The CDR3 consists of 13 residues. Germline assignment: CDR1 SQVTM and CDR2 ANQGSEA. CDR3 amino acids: CSAYSDRGNEQFF.

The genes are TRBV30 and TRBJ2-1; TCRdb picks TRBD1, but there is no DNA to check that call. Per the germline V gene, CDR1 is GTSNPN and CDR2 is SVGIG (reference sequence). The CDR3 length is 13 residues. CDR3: CAWITEGLNEQFF.

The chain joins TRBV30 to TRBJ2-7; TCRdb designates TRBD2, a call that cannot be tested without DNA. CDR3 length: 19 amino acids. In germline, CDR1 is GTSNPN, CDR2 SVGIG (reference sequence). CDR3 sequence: CAWSGGQGKRLAGAYEQYF.

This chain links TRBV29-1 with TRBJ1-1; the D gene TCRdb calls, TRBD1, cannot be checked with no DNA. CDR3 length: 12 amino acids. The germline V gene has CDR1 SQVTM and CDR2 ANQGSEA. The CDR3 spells CSYWGMNTEAFF.

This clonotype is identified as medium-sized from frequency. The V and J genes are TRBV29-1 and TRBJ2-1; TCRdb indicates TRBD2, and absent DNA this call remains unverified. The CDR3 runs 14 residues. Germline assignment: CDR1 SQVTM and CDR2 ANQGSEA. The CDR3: CSVRVAGFYNEQFF.

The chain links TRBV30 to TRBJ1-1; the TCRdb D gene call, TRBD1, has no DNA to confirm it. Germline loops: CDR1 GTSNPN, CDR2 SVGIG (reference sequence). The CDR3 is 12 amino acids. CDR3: CAWNLDTTEAFF. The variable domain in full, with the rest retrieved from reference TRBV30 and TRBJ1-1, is SQTIHQWPATLVQPVGSPLSLECTVEGTSNPNLYWYRQAAGRGLQLLFYSVGIGQISSEVPQNLSASRPQDRQFILSSKKLLLSDSGFYLCAWNLDTTEAFFGQGTRLTVV.

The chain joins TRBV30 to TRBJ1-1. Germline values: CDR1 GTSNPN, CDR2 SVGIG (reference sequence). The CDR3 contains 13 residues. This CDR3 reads CAWQREMNTEAFF.

This chain's CDR3 is CASSNGGGGFF. The gene calls are TRBV6-2 or TRBV6-3 and TRBJ2-1; the TCRdb D gene call, TRBD1, has no DNA to confirm it. Germline V gene sequence: CDR1 MNHEY, CDR2 SVGEGT. The CDR3 is 11 amino acids.

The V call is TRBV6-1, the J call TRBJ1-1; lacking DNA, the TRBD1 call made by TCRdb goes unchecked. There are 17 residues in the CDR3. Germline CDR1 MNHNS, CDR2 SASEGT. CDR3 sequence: CAIQGQGGGWVNTEAFF.

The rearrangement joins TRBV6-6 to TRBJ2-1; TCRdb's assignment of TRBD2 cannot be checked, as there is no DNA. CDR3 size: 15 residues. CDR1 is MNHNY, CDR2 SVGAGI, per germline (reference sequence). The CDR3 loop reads CASSPTSGRPYEQFF.

The CDR3 loop reads CASSPEGVRGYQHF. The V gene is TRBV5-7, the J gene TRBJ1-5; TCRdb picks TRBD1, but there is no DNA to check that call. TRBV5-7 is given ORF status, its function remaining uncertain. CDR3 length equals 14 residues.

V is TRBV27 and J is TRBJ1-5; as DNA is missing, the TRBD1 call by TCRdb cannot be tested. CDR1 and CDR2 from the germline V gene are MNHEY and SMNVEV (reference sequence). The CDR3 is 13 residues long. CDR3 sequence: CASKGQLNQPQHF.

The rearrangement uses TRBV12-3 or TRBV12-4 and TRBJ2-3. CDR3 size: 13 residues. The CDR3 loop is CASTIRFLDTQYF.

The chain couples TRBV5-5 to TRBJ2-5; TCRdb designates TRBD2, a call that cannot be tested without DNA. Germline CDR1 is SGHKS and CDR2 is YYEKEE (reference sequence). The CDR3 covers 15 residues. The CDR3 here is CASSLDPGLQETQYF.

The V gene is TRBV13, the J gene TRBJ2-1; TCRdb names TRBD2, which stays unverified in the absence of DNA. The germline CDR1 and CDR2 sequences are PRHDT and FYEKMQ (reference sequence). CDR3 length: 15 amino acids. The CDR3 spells CASSETSGSVNEQFF.

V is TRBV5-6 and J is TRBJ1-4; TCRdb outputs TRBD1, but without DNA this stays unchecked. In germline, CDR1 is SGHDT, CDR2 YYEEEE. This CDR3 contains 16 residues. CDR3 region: CASVPLLTVVNEKLFF. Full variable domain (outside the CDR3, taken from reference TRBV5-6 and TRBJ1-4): DAGVTQSPTHLIKTRGQQVTLRCSPKSGHDTVSWYQQALGQGPQFIFQYYEEEERQRGNFPDRFSGHQFPNYSSELNVNALLLGDSALYLCASVPLLTVVNEKLFFGSGTQLSVL.

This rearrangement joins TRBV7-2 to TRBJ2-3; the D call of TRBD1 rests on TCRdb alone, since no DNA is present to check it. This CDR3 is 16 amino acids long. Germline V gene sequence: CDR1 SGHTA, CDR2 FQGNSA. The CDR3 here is CASSFWGRGEADTQYF.

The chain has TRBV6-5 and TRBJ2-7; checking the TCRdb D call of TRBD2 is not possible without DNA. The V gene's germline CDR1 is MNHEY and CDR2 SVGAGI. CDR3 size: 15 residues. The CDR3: CASRDSGSKGLEQYF.

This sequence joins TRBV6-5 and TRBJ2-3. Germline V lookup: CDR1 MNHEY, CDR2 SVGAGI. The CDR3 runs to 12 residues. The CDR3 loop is CAGSGTTDTQYF.

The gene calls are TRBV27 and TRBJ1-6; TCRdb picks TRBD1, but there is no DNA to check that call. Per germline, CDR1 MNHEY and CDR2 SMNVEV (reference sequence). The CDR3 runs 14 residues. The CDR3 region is CASRRNRGGSPLHF.

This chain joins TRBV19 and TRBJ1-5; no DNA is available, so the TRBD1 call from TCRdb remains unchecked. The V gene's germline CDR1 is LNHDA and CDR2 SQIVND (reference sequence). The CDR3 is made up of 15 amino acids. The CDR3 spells CASKGQAGSNQPQHF.

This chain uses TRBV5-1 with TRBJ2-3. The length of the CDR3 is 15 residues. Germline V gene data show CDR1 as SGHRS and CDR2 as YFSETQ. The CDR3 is CASSLGWGYTDTQYF.

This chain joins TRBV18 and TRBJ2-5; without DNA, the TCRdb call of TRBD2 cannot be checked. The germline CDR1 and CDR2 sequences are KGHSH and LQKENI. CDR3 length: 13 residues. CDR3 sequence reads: CVTSTAGQETQYF. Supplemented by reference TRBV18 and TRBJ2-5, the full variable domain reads NAGVMQNPRHLVRRRGQEARLRCSPMKGHSHVYWYRQLPEEGLKFMVYLQKENIIDESGMPKERFSAEFPKEGPSILRIQQVVRGDSAAYFCVTSTAGQETQYFGPGTRLLVL.

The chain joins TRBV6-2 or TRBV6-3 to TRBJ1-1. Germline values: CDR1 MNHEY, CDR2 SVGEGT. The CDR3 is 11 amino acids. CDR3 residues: CASRRNTEAFF.

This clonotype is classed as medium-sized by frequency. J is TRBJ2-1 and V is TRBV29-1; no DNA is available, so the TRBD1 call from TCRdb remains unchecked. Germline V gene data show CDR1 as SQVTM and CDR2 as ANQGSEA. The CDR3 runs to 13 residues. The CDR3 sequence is CSVEGGAGREQFF.

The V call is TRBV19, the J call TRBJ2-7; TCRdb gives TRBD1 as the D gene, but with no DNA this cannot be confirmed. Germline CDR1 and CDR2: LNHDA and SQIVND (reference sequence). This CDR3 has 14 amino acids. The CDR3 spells CASSTRPGLGEQYF.